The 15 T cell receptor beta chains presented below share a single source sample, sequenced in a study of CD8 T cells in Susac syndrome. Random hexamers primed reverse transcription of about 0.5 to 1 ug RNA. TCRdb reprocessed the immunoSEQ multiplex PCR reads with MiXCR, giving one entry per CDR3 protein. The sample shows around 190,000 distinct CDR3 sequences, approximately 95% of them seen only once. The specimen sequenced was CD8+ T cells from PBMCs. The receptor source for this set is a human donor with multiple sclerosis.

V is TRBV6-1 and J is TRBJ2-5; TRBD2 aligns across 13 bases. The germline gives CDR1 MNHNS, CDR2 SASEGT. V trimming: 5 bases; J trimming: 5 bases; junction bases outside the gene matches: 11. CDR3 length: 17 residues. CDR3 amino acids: CASSPPRLAGGRETQYF. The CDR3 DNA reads TGTGCCAGCAGTCCCCCGAGACTAGCGGGAGGTCGGGAGACCCAGTACTTC.

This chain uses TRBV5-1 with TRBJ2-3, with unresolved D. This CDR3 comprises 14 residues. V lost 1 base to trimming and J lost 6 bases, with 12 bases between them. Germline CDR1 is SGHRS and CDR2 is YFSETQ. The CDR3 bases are TGCGCCAGCAGCTTGCTCCAGATTGGGGATACGCAGTATTTT. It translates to CASSLLQIGDTQYF.

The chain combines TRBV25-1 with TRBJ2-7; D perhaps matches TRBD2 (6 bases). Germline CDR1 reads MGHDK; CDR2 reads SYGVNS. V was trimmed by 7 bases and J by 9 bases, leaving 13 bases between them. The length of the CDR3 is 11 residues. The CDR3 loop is CASTWGTGQYF. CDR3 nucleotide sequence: TGTGCCAGCACCTGGGGGACTGGGCAGTACTTC.

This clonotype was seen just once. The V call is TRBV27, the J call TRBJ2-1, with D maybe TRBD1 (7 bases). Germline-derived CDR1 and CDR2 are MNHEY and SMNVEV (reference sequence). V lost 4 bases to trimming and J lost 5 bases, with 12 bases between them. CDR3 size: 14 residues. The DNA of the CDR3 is TGTGCCAGCAGTTGGGGCGGGACAGACAATGAGCAGTTCTTC. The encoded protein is CASSWGGTDNEQFF.

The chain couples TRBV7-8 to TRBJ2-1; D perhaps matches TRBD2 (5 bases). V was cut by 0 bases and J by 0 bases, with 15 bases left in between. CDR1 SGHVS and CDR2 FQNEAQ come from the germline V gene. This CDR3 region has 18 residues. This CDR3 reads CASSLAPTRPSSYNEQFF. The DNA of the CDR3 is TGTGCCAGCAGCTTAGCGCCTACTAGGCCTAGCTCCTACAATGAGCAGTTCTTC.

The DNA of the CDR3 is TGTGCCAGCATCGGGACTAGCGGCACAGATACGCAGTATTTT. Its translation is CASIGTSGTDTQYF. This rearrangement joins TRBV11-2 to TRBJ2-3; 10 bases are shared with TRBD2. This CDR3 spans 14 amino acids. The junction had 2 bases not matched to a gene; V was cut back by 7 bases and J by 1 base. CDR1 SGHAT and CDR2 FQNNGV come from the germline V gene.

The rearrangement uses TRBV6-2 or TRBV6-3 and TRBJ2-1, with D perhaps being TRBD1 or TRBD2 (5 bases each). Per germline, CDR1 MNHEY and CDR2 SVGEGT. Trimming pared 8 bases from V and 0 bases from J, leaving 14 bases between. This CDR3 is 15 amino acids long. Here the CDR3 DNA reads TGTGCCAGCCGGGGAGCAGGGAGCTCCTACAATGAGCAGTTCTTC. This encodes CASRGAGSSYNEQFF.

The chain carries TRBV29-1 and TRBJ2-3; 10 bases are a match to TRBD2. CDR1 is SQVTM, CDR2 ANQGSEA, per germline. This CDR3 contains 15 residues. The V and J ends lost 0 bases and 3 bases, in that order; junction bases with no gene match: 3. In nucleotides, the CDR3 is TGCAGCGTTGAAGATCGAGCGGGGGGGACAGATACGCAGTATTTT. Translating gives CSVEDRAGGTDTQYF.

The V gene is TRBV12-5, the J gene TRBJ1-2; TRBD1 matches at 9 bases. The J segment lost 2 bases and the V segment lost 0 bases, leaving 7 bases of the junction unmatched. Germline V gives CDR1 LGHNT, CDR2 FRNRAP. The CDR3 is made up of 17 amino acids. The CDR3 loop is CASGLVPPGQGNYGYTF. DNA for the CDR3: TGTGCTAGTGGTTTGGTACCCCCGGGACAGGGCAACTATGGCTACACCTTC.

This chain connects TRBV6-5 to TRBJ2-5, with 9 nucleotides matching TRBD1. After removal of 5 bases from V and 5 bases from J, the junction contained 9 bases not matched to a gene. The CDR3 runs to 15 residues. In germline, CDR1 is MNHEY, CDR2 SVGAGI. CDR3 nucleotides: TGTGCCAGCAGTACACCGGGACAGGGAGGTGAGACCCAGTACTTC. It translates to CASSTPGQGGETQYF.

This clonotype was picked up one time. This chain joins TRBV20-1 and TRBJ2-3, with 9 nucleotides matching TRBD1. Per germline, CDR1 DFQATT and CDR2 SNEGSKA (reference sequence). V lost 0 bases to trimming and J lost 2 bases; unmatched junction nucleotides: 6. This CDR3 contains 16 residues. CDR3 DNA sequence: TGCAGTGCTAGAGATGGGACAGGGCCGCTCACAGATACGCAGTATTTT. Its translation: CSARDGTGPLTDTQYF.

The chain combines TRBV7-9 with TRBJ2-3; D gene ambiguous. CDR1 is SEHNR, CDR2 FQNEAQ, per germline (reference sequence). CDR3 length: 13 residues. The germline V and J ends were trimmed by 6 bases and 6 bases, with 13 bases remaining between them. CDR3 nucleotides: TGTGCCAGCAGGAATCGGCAGATTGATACGCAGTATTTT. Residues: CASRNRQIDTQYF.

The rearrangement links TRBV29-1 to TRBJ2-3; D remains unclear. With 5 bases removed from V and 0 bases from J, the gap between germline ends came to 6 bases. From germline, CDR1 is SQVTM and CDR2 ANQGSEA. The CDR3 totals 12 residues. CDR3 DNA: TGCAGCGTTCCCATAAGCACAGATACGCAGTATTTT. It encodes CSVPISTDTQYF.

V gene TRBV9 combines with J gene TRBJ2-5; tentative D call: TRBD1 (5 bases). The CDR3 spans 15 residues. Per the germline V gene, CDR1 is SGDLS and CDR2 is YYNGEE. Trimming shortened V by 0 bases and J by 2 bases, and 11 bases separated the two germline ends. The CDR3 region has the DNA TGTGCCAGCAGCGTAGATGGGGCTGAGCAAGAGACCCAGTACTTC. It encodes CASSVDGAEQETQYF.

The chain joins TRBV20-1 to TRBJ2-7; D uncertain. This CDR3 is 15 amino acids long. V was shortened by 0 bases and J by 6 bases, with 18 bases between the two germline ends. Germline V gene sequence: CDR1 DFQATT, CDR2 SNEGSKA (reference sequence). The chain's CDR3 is CSARDLGDIPTEQYF. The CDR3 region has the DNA TGCAGTGCTAGAGATCTCGGTGATATTCCAACCGAGCAGTACTTC.